The rows below give T cell receptor beta chains drawn from one sample of a study of technical replicates of blood from four donors. Data came from immunoSEQ multiplex PCR; TCRdb stores just in-frame clones and leaves some out. The table includes some 78,000 clones, 94% detected once. The specimen was T cells isolated from PBMCs. The receptors shown here come from a human donor in good health. The CDR3 runs from the conserved cysteine through the conserved F or W. The order of the fields is J gene, D gene, clone size, CDR3 length, V gene, CDR3 DNA, CDR3 protein. D genes are given only for firm matches. For some rows the clone size is stated as once, few or many, or as a class when expanded; others skip it.

TRBJ2-7	TRBD1	.	15	TRBV5-1	TGCGCCAGCAGTGTCAGGGACAGGGGGTTAAGCGAGCAGTACTTC	CASSVRDRGLSEQYF
TRBJ2-2	TRBD1	.	16	TRBV19	TGTGCCAGTAGTCCCCGGGACAGAGATAACACCGGGGAGCTGTTTTTT	CASSPRDRDNTGELFF
TRBJ1-6	TRBD1	once	18	TRBV5-6	TGTGCCAGCAGCGACCTAGGAACTGCAGGGGGCAATAATTCACCCCTCCACTTT	CASSDLGTAGGNNSPLHF
TRBJ2-3	TRBD2	once	16	TRBV7-3	TGTGCCAGCAGCCAGGGACTAGCGGGGGGCACAGATACGCAGTATTTT	CASSQGLAGGTDTQYF
TRBJ2-3	TRBD2	.	15	TRBV5-4	TGTGCCAGCAGCTCCGGGACTAGCGGGACAGATACGCAGTATTTT	CASSSGTSGTDTQYF
TRBJ1-1	.	.	15	TRBV6-1	TGTGCCAGCAGTGAAGCTGCTCGGAGAGGCTATGAAGCTTTCTTT	CASSEAARRGYEAFF
TRBJ2-1	TRBD2	once	17	TRBV29-1	TGCAGCGTTGAAGATGGTAGCGGGAGGACGGGATACAATGAGCAGTTCTTC	CSVEDGSGRTGYNEQFF
TRBJ2-5	TRBD2	.	14	TRBV9	TGTGCCAGCAGCGTAGCGGGGGGGCTCGAGACCCAGTACTTC	CASSVAGGLETQYF
TRBJ2-5	.	.	17	TRBV5-1	TGCGCCAGCAGCATCGGGACCGGAGGGTTTGAAGGGGAGACCCAGTACTTC	CASSIGTGGFEGETQYF
TRBJ1-2	.	.	14	TRBV4-1	TGCGCCAGCAGCCAAGATCCCCAATGGCAGGGCTACACCTTC	CASSQDPQWQGYTF
TRBJ2-5	TRBD2	.	14	TRBV13	TGTGCCAGCAGCTTCAGCGGGAGTGCCCAGACCCAGTACTTC	CASSFSGSAQTQYF
TRBJ2-7	TRBD1	.	15	TRBV5-4	TGTGCCAGCAGCTTAGCCGGGACAGGGTCTGACGAGCAGTACTTC	CASSLAGTGSDEQYF
TRBJ2-7	TRBD1	once	13	TRBV7-2	TGTGCCAGCAGCTTATACAGGGGCTACGAGCAGTACTTC	CASSLYRGYEQYF
TRBJ2-7	TRBD1	.	14	TRBV19	TGTGCCAGTTCGTTCGGACAGGGATCCTACGAGCAGTACTTC	CASSFGQGSYEQYF
TRBJ2-5	TRBD2	.	14	TRBV13	TGTGCCAGCAAGGCCTGGGGGGGAATAGAGACCCAGTACTTC	CASKAWGGIETQYF
TRBJ2-3	TRBD2	.	16	TRBV4-1	TGCGCCAGCAGCCAAACCACTAGCGGGAGAACAGATACGCAGTATTTT	CASSQTTSGRTDTQYF
TRBJ2-7	TRBD2	.	17	TRBV7-9	TGTGCCAGCAGCTCCCCTCCCGAGCGGGAGGGACCCTACGAGCAGTACTTC	CASSSPPEREGPYEQYF
TRBJ1-1	TRBD1	once	13	TRBV6-1	TGTGCCAGCAGTTCGGACAGGGGGACTGAAGCTTTCTTT	CASSSDRGTEAFF
TRBJ2-1	.	.	15	TRBV7-9	TGTGCCAGCAACGTCCTTGGGAGCTCCTACAATGAGCAGTTCTTC	CASNVLGSSYNEQFF
TRBJ2-5	TRBD1	.	17	TRBV28	TGTGCCAGCAGTTTAAGGCGCGGACAGGACCCGATGTGGACCCAGTACTTC	CASSLRRGQDPMWTQYF
TRBJ2-7	.	.	18	TRBV18	TGTGCCAGCTCATCCCACGAGGGTGGCGAGGGTAGTCAGTACGAGCAGTACTTC	CASSSHEGGEGSQYEQYF
TRBJ1-5	TRBD1	once	14	TRBV2	TGTGCCAGCAGTCCGGACAGGGGGAGTGAACCCCAGCATTTT	CASSPDRGSEPQHF
TRBJ1-4	.	.	18	TRBV27	TGTGCCAGCAGTTTAGACGCAATGTTTCCGGGACATCCTCAAAAACTGTTTTTT	CASSLDAMFPGHPQKLFF